One sample yielded the 12 T cell receptor beta chains listed below, sequenced in a study of blood T cells in healthy people across ages. With a J-beta primer mix and a sample-barcoded 5' primer, a second PCR ran about 7 to 11 cycles. TCRdb analysed the 5' RACE reads with MiXCR anew, one entry per CDR3 protein. The sample holds 550,000 to 800,000 distinct CDR3 sequences, about 32% seen once. The sample taken for sequencing was blood. The receptors originated from an elderly woman in good health.

This rearrangement joins TRBV7-2 to TRBJ2-7; TRBD1 or TRBD2 may be the D gene (5 bases each). This CDR3 is built from 14 residues. V shed 5 bases and J shed 3 bases, with 14 bases lying between them. Germline V lookup: CDR1 SGHTA, CDR2 FQGNSA. The CDR3 sequence: CASSPGLGRYEQYF. CDR3 DNA: TGTGCCAGCAGCCCGGGGCTCGGGCGCTACGAGCAGTACTTC.

The chain joins TRBV9 to TRBJ1-2; 7 bases map to TRBD1. The germline V gene has CDR1 SGDLS and CDR2 YYNGEE. The V segment lost 4 bases and the J segment 8 bases; nucleotides outside the gene matches: 11. The CDR3 has 14 residues. CDR3 in amino acids: CASSPTGATAGYTF. CDR3 DNA sequence: TGTGCCAGCAGCCCCACAGGGGCCACGGCGGGCTACACCTTC.

The rearrangement uses TRBV6-1 and TRBJ1-1, with 10 nucleotides matching TRBD1. After removal of 8 bases from V and 10 bases from J, the junction contained 10 bases not matched to a gene. The CDR3 sequence is 13 residues long. Germline V gene lookup returns CDR1 MNHNS and CDR2 SASEGT. The CDR3 nucleotides are TGTGCCAGCGGCTGGGACAGGGGAGATCGAGCTTTCTTT. Translation: CASGWDRGDRAFF.

This clonotype was detected many times. This chain connects TRBV6-6 to TRBJ2-3; D is possibly TRBD1 or TRBD2 (6 bases each). This CDR3 comprises 15 residues. V lost 5 bases to trimming and J lost 8 bases, with 20 bases between them. Germline V lookup: CDR1 MNHNY, CDR2 SVGAGI (reference sequence). The CDR3 DNA reads as TGTGCCAGCAGTCCGAACGGGGGCTCCGGCGGTACGCAGTATTTT. It specifies CASSPNGGSGGTQYF.

As for this clonotype: A read error may explain this, as a much larger clone is one base away. This chain uses TRBV21-1 with TRBJ2-3. TRBV21-1 is flagged as a pseudogene. This CDR3 contains 15 residues. In DNA form, the CDR3 reads TGTACCAGCAGCATCCAGGTCGCTAGCACAGATACGCAGTATTTT. Translating it yields CTSSIQVASTDTQYF.

This clonotype was recorded a few times. The gene calls are TRBV5-1 and TRBJ2-5, with D perhaps TRBD1 (5 bases). The V gene lost 6 bases and the J gene lost 0 bases, with 24 bases spanning the gap. CDR3 size: 18 residues. CDR1 is SGHRS, CDR2 YFSETQ, per germline. CDR3 protein: CASNPAAGKMGYQETQYF. Here the CDR3 DNA reads TGCGCCAGCAACCCGGCGGCAGGGAAGATGGGCTACCAAGAGACCCAGTACTTC.

A single count supports this clonotype. This may come from a read error, since a much larger clone is one base off. The V and J genes are TRBV5-6 and TRBJ2-5; D remains unclear. This CDR3 has 13 amino acids. Germline V gives CDR1 SGHDT, CDR2 YYEEEE. In DNA, the CDR3 is TGTGTCAGCAGCTTGGTAGGGATGGAGACCCAGTACTTC. Translation: CVSSLVGMETQYF.

This clonotype occurred a few times. The rearrangement links TRBV30 to TRBJ1-2; a possible D gene is TRBD1 (5 bases). V lost 5 bases and J 5 bases, leaving 12 bases between the germline ends. Germline V CDR1 and CDR2: GTSNPN, SVGIG (reference sequence). The CDR3 is 12 amino acids. CDR3 sequence reads: CAWRGRGYGYTF. The DNA for the CDR3 is TGTGCCTGGCGGGGCCGAGGGTATGGCTACACCTTC.

This clonotype came up a few times. The rearrangement uses TRBV27 and TRBJ1-1; 7 bases map to TRBD1. The germline gives CDR1 MNHEY, CDR2 SMNVEV (reference sequence). V was pared by 6 bases and J by 4 bases, with 8 bases of the junction left unmatched. The CDR3 is 14 amino acids. CDR3 nucleotides: TGTGCCAGCAGATGGAACAACAGGGGCACTGAAGCTTTCTTT. This codes for CASRWNNRGTEAFF.

This clonotype has ten or more counts. The chain recombines TRBV20-1 with TRBJ1-2, with a tentative D call TRBD1 (6 bases). V lost 3 bases, J lost 4 bases, and 12 bases lay in between. The CDR3 contains 13 residues. Germline CDR1 and CDR2: DFQATT and SNEGSKA (reference sequence). This chain's CDR3 is CSASEGHTYGYTF. The CDR3 DNA sequence: TGCAGTGCTAGTGAGGGACACACCTATGGCTACACCTTC.

The rearrangement links TRBV5-6 to TRBJ2-5, with 10 positions matching TRBD2. Trimming removed 7 bases from V and 0 bases from J; junction bases left unmatched: 3. CDR1 and CDR2 from the germline V gene are SGHDT and YYEEEE. The CDR3 contains 14 residues. In DNA, the CDR3 is TGTGCCAGCTCTAGCGGGGGAAACCAAGAGACCCAGTACTTC. Translated, it gives CASSSGGNQETQYF. Based on the CDR3 plus reference TRBV5-6 and TRBJ2-5, the full variable domain is DAGVTQSPTHLIKTRGQQVTLRCSPKSGHDTVSWYQQALGQGPQFIFQYYEEEERQRGNFPDRFSGHQFPNYSSELNVNALLLGDSALYLCASSSGGNQETQYFGPGTRLLVL.

The chain carries TRBV4-2 and TRBJ1-2, with D possibly matching TRBD1 (6 bases). V lost 4 bases and J 6 bases, leaving 15 bases between the germline ends. The CDR3 sequence is 14 residues long. The germline V gene has CDR1 LGHNA and CDR2 YNFKEQ. As DNA, the CDR3 is TGTGCCAGCAGCCGATTAAGGGAGGGGGATGGCTACACCTTC. This codes for CASSRLREGDGYTF.